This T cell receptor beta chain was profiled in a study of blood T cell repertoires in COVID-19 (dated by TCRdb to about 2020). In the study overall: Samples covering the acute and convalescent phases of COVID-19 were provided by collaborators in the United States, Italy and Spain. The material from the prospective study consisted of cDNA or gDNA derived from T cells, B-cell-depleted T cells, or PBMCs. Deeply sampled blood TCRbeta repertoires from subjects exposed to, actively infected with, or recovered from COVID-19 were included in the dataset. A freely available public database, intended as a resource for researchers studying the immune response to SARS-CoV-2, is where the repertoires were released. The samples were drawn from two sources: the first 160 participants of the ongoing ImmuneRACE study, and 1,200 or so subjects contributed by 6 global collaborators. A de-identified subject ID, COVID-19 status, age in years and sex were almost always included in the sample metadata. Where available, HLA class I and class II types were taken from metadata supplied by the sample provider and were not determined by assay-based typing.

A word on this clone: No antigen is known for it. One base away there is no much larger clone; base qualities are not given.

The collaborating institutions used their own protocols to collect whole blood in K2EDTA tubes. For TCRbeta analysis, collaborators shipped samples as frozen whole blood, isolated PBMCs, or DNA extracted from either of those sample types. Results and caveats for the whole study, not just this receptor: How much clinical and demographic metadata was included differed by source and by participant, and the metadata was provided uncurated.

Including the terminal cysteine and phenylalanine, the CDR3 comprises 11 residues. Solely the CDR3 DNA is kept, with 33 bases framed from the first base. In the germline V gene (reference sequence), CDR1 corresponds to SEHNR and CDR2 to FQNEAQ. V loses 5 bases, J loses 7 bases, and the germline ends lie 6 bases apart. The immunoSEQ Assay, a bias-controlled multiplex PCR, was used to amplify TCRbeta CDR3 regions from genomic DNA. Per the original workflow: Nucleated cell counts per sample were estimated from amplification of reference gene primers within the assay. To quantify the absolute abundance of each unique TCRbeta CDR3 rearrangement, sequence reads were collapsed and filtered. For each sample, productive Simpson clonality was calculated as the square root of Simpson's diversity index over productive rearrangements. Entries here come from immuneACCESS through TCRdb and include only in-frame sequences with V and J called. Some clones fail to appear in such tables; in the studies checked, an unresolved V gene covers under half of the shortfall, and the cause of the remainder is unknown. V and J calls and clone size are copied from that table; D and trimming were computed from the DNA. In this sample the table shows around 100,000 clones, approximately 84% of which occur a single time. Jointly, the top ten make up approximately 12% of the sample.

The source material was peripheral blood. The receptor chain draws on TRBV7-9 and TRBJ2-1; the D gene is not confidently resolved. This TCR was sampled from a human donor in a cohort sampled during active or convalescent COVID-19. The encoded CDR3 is CASSPGNEQFF. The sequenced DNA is TGTGCCAGCAGCCCCGGTAATGAGCAGTTCTTC.